This is a list of T cell receptor beta chains from one sample in a study of radiation and T cells in renal cell carcinoma. Assay used: immunoSEQ multiplex PCR; TCRdb lists only in-frame clones, some missing. The sample has tens of thousands of clones, roughly nine tenths seen once. This specimen was blood, taken from a patient whose treatment included radiotherapy and nephrectomy. Source of these receptors: a woman in her sixties or seventies with renal cell carcinoma. Both conserved end residues are part of each CDR3. A D gene is named only where the DNA matches it firmly. Size values are once, few and many counts, or a class for expanded clones, and some rows have none.

d_call j_call v_call clone_size cdr3_nt cdr3_aa
. TRBJ1-2 TRBV12-1 once TGTGCCAGCAGGGACAGGGGATATGGCTACACCTTC CASRDRGYGYTF
TRBD2 TRBJ2-3 TRBV7-8 . TGTGCCAGCAGCCCGGGACTAGCGGGCTACACGCAGTATTTT CASSPGLAGYTQYF
. TRBJ1-2 TRBV5-6 few TGTGCCAGCAGCCACCCGGACAGTTCGGATGGCTACACCTTC CASSHPDSSDGYTF
TRBD2 TRBJ2-5 TRBV19 . TGTGCCAGTAAACCAGCGGGGGGGCGGGAGACCCAGTACTTC CASKPAGGRETQYF
. TRBJ1-2 TRBV5-1 . TGCGCCAGCAGCCATACAGGTCCGCATGGCTACACCTTC CASSHTGPHGYTF
. TRBJ1-1 TRBV4-3 . TGCGCCAGCAGCCAAGAGGTGCTGCCCTCGGGCACTGAAGCTTTCTTT CASSQEVLPSGTEAFF
TRBD2 TRBJ2-7 TRBV7-8 . TGTGCCAGCAGCCGGGGGGGGTTACCTTACGAGCAGTACTTC CASSRGGLPYEQYF
. TRBJ1-2 TRBV19 . TGTGCCAGTAGTATAGATCCGGGGGTCCGCAACTATGGCTACACCTTC CASSIDPGVRNYGYTF
. TRBJ1-1 TRBV2 . TGTGCCAGCAGCCAGGACAGAACCAGAAACACTGAAGCTTTCTTT CASSQDRTRNTEAFF
. TRBJ1-5 TRBV19 . TGTGCCAGTAGAGGGATGTCCAGTCAGCCCCAGCATTTT CASRGMSSQPQHF
TRBD1 TRBJ1-2 TRBV7-9 . TGTGCCAGCAGCTTAGCGGGGACAGGATTCTATGGCTACACCTTC CASSLAGTGFYGYTF
. TRBJ1-1 TRBV25-1 . TGTGCCAGCAGTGATGGTGGTGCAAACACTGAAGCTTTCTTT CASSDGGANTEAFF
. TRBJ2-5 TRBV12-5 . TGTGCTAGTGGTTTGGGGGACTTCCAAGAGACCCAGTACTTC CASGLGDFQETQYF
. TRBJ1-1 TRBV6-5 . TGTGCCAGCAGTTACTCCGCGGGCTGGACTGAAGCTTTCTTT CASSYSAGWTEAFF
. TRBJ1-1 TRBV7-9 . TGTGCCAGCAGCGTGTTACTGGGGAAGAACACTGAAGCTTTCTTT CASSVLLGKNTEAFF
. TRBJ2-1 TRBV7-7 . TGTGCTAGCAGCTTTTTTCCGGGGCCATCCTACAATGAGCAGTTCTTC CASSFFPGPSYNEQFF
. TRBJ1-5 TRBV5-1 . TGCGCCAGCAGCTTGGCGGGGGATCAGCCCCAGCATTTT CASSLAGDQPQHF
. TRBJ1-1 TRBV5-4 . TGTGCCAGCAGTTCGGAATTCCCGGGCCGAGGGAGAGGGACTGAAGCTTTCTTT CASSSEFPGRGRGTEAFF
. TRBJ2-6 TRBV18 . TGTGCCAGCTCACCTAGACAGGTTAGCTCTGGGGCCAACGTCCTGACTTTC CASSPRQVSSGANVLTF
. TRBJ2-3 TRBV4-1 . TGCGCCAGCAGCCTCCGGGACAGCGGGACAGATACGCAGTATTTT CASSLRDSGTDTQYF
. TRBJ1-1 TRBV4-3 . TGCGCCAGCAGCCAAGATCCGGTAGGGAGCACTGAAGCTTTCTTT CASSQDPVGSTEAFF
TRBD1 TRBJ2-7 TRBV30 . TGTGCCTGGAGTGCCTCCGGGACAGGGTATTACGAGCAGTACTTC CAWSASGTGYYEQYF
TRBD2 TRBJ2-1 TRBV5-1 . TGCGCCAGCAGCTTGGGAAGCGGGGGTTTGGGTGAGCAGTTCTTC CASSLGSGGLGEQFF
. TRBJ2-2 TRBV5-1 . TGCGCCAGCAGCTTGGATGGGGTCGGGGAGCTGTTTTTT CASSLDGVGELFF
TRBD1 TRBJ2-7 TRBV27 once TGTGCCAGCAGCATAAGACAGGGGGCCCCCTACGAGCAGTACTTC CASSIRQGAPYEQYF
. TRBJ1-4 TRBV13 . TGTGCCAGCAGCTTAACGGGAGAAAAACTGTTTTTT CASSLTGEKLFF
. TRBJ1-5 TRBV30 . TGTGCCTGGAGTGTACGAAGGACAGACAATCAGCCCCAGCATTTT CAWSVRRTDNQPQHF
. TRBJ1-1 TRBV7-9 . TGTGCCAGCAGCTTAGTCGGGGCCCGCCAAACTGAAGCTTTCTTT CASSLVGARQTEAFF